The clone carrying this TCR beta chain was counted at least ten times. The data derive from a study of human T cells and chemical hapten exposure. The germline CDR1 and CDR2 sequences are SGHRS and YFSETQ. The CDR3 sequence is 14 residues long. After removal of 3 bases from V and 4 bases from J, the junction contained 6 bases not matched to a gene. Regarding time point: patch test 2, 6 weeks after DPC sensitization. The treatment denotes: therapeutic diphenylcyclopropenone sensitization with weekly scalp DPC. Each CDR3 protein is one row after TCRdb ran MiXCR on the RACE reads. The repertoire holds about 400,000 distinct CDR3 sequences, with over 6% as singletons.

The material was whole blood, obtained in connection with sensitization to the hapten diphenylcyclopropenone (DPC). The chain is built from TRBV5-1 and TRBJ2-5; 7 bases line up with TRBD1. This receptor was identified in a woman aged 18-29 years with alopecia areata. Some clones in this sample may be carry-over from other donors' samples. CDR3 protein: CASSSSGTAETQYF. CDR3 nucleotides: TGCGCCAGCAGCTCCTCGGGGACAGCAGAGACCCAGTACTTC.